Below, 2 T cell receptor beta chains from the same sample are listed, as sequenced in a study of shared clonotypes between healthy human individuals. Some clones are missing from TCRdb's copy, which holds only in-frame ones; the method was immunoSEQ multiplex PCR. The table has fewer than 550,000 clones, 75% to 80% seen once. The material sequenced was PBMCs. The receptor set was obtained from a woman between 40 and 50 years old in good health. Some clones in this sample may be carry-over from other donors' samples.

The sample holds many counts of this clone. The chain joins TRBV28 to TRBJ2-5; 10 nucleotides match TRBD1. CDR3 length equals 16 residues. Losses at the gene ends were 2 bases for V and 2 bases for J; bases not matched to a gene: 5. Germline CDR1 is MDHEN and CDR2 is SYDVKM. This CDR3 reads CASSLLTDRGQETQYF. As DNA, the CDR3 is TGTGCCAGCAGTTTACTCACGGACAGGGGGCAAGAGACCCAGTACTTC.

With regard to this clone: This specimen includes other DNA sequences encoding the same CDR3. The genes are TRBV5-1 and TRBJ2-5, with TRBD1 as a possible D gene (5 bases). CDR1 is SGHRS and CDR2 is YFSETQ in the germline V gene. There are 13 residues in the CDR3. Trimming pared 1 base from V and 5 bases from J, leaving 9 bases between. The CDR3 DNA sequence: TGCGCCAGCAGCTTGCAGGGCCAGGAGACCCAGTACTTC. Its protein product is CASSLQGQETQYF. Full variable domain (rest looked up from reference TRBV5-1 and TRBJ2-5): KAGVTQTPRYLIKTRGQQVTLSCSPISGHRSVSWYQQTPGQGLQFLFEYFSETQRNKGNFPGRFSGRQFSNSRSEMNVSTLELGDSALYLCASSLQGQETQYFGPGTRLLVL.